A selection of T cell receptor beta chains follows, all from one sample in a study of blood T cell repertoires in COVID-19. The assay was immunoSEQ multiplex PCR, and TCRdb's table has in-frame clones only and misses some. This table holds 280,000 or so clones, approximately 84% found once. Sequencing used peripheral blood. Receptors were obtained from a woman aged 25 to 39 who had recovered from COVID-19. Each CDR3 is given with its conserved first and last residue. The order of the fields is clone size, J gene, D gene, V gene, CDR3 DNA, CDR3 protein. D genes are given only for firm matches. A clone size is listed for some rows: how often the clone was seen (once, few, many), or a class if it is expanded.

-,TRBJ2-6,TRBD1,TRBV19,TGTGCCAGCCGACAGGGGCGCGGGGCCAACGTCCTGACTTTC,CASRQGRGANVLTF
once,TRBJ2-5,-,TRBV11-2,TGTGCCAGCAGCTTAGACCCCGCAAAAGCATTAGAGACCCAGTACTTC,CASSLDPAKALETQYF
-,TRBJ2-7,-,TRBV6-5,TGTGCCAGCAGGGGCGGGTACGAGCAGTACTTC,CASRGGYEQYF
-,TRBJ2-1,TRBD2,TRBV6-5,TGTGCCAGCAGTTACACCTTAGCGGGAGAATACAATGAGCAGTTCTTC,CASSYTLAGEYNEQFF
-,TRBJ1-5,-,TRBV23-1,TGCGCCAGCAGTCAATGGAGCAGGGGTAGAACTCAGCCCCAGCATTTT,CASSQWSRGRTQPQHF
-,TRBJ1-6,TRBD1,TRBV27,TGTGCCAGCAGCCCATTGGACAGGGGGCATAATTCACCCCTCCACTTT,CASSPLDRGHNSPLHF
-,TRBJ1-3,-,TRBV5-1,TGCGCCAGCAGCTTGTTTGAGGGAATGTCTGGAAACACCATATATTTT,CASSLFEGMSGNTIYF
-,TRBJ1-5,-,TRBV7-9,TGTGCCAGCAGCTTAGACGCAGCACCCAGGGAGCCCCAGCATTTT,CASSLDAAPREPQHF
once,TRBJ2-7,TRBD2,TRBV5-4,TGTGCCAGCAGCTTGGACGCTAGCGGAGACTACGAGCAGTACTTC,CASSLDASGDYEQYF
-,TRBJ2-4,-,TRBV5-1,TGCGCCAGCAGCTTTGACATAGCCAAAAACATTCAGTACTTC,CASSFDIAKNIQYF
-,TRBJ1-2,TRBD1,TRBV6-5,TGTGCCAGCAGTCTTGGACAGGGTCTAGGGGGCTACACCTTC,CASSLGQGLGGYTF
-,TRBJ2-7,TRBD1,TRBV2,TGTGCCAGCAGTGCCGGGACAGCTCTCTACGAGCAGTACTTC,CASSAGTALYEQYF
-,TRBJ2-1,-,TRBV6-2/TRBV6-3,TGTGCCAGCAGTCCACAGCGGACAGTCAGTGAGCAGTTCTTC,CASSPQRTVSEQFF
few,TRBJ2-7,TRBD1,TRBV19,TGTGCCAGCTCGACAGGGGGCCTGCACGAGCAGTACTTC,CASSTGGLHEQYF
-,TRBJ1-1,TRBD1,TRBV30,TGTGCCTGGCATCCGGGACAGGGGACGGTGGAAGCTTTCTTT,CAWHPGQGTVEAFF
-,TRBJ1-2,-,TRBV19,TGTGCCAGTAGTATCCCCCAGGACTTTTTTCAAGGCTACACCTTC,CASSIPQDFFQGYTF
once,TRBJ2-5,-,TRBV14,TGTGCCAGCAGCTTAGCTTTACAAGAGACCCAGTACTTC,CASSLALQETQYF
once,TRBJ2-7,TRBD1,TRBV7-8,TGTGCCAGCAGCTCAGCAGGGGGTAGGACGTACTTC,CASSSAGGRTYF
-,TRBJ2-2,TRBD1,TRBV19,TGTGCCAGTGGAGATCCTAGACCCGGGACAGTAAGAGCCGGGGAGCTGTTTTTT,CASGDPRPGTVRAGELFF
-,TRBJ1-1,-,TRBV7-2,TGTGCCAGCAGCTTAAGCCGGAACACTGAAGCTTTCTTT,CASSLSRNTEAFF
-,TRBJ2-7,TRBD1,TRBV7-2,TGTGCCAGCACCGAGGGACAGGGTATTTTCTACGAGCAGTACTTC,CASTEGQGIFYEQYF
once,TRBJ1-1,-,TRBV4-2,TGTGCCAGCAGCCTCCAACGAGGCGCCCTGAACACTGAAGCTTTCTTT,CASSLQRGALNTEAFF
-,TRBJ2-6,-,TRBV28,TGTGCCAGCACTCGTGTATCTGGGGCCAACGTCCTGACTTTC,CASTRVSGANVLTF
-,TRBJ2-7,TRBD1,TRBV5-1,TGCGCCAGCAGCTTTGAGGGACAGGGAAGCTACGAGCAGTACTTC,CASSFEGQGSYEQYF
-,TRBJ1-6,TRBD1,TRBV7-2,TGTGCCAGCAGCACGGGGACAGGGCGCGCGGGCTCACCCCTCCACTTT,CASSTGTGRAGSPLHF
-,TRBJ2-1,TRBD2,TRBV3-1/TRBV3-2,TGTGCCAGCAGCCCACAACTAGCGGACTCCTACAATGAGCAGTTCTTC,CASSPQLADSYNEQFF
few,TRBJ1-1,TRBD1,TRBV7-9,TGTGCCAGCAGCTGGCCTGGGACAGTCACTGAAGCTTTCTTT,CASSWPGTVTEAFF